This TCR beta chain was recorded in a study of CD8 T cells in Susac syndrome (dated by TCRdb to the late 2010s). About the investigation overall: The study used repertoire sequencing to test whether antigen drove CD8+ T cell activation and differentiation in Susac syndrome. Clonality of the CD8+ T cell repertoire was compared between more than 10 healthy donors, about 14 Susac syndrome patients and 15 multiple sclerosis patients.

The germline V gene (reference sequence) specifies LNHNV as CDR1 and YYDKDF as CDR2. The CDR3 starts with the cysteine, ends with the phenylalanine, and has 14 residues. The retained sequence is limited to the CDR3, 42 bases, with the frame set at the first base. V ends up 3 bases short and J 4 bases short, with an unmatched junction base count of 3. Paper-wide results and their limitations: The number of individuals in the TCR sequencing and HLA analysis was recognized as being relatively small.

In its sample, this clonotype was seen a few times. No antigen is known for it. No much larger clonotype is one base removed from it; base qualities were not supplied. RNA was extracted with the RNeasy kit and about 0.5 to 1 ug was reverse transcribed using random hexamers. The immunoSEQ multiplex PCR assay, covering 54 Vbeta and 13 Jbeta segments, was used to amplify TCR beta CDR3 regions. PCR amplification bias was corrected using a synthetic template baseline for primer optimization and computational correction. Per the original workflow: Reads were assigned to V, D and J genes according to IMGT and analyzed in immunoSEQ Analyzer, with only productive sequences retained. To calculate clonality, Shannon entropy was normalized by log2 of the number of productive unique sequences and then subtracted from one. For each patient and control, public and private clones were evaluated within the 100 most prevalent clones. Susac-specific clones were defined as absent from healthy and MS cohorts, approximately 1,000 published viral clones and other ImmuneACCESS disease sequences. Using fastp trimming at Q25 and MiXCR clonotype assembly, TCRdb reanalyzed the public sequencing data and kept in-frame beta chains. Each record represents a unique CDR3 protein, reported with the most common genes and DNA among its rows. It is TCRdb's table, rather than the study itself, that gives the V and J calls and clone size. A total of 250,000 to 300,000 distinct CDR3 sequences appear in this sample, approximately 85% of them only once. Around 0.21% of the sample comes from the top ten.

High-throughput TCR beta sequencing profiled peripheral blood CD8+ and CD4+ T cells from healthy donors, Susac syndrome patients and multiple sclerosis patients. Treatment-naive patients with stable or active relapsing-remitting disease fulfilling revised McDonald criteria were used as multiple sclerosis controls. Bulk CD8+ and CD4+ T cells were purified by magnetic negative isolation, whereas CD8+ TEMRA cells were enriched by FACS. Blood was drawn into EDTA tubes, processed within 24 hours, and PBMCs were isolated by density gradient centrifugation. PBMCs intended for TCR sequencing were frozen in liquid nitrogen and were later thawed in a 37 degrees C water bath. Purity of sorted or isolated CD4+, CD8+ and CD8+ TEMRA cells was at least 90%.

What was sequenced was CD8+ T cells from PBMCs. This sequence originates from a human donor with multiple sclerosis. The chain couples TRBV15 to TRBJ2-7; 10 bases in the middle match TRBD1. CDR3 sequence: CATSSGQGGYEQYF. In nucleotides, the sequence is TGTGCCACCAGCAGCGGACAGGGGGGGTACGAGCAGTACTTC.